The 15 T cell receptor beta chains given below trace back to one sample, sequenced in a study of T cells in Graves' hyperthyroidism and ophthalmopathy. The source material, RNA transcripts, was used to amplify TCR beta CDR3 regions. The HTBI set primed first-round TCR CDR3 RT-PCR. TCRdb itself ran the multiplex PCR reads through MiXCR, one entry per CDR3 protein. Among around 290,000 distinct CDR3 sequences, approximately 12% were seen once, and the ten largest hold approximately 7.8%. Material for sequencing was blood. The receptors derive from a woman aged 25 to 39 with Graves' hyperthyroidism that later progressed to Graves' ophthalmopathy.

This clonotype was recorded once. V is TRBV7-6 and J is TRBJ1-1; D not certain. V dropped 0 bases and J dropped 8 bases, with 7 bases sitting between them. Germline V gene data show CDR1 as SGHVS and CDR2 as FNYEAQ. This CDR3 comprises 12 residues. The CDR3 DNA follows: TGTGCCAGCAGCTTAGCCAGGATCGAAGCTTTCTTT. Translated: CASSLARIEAFF.

This clonotype was seen at least ten times. The rearrangement links TRBV7-2 to TRBJ2-3; tentatively, D is TRBD2 (6 bases). The CDR3 sequence is 16 residues long. Germline V CDR1 and CDR2: SGHTA, FQGNSA. V lost 2 bases and J lost 2, with 14 bases in between. In DNA form, the CDR3 reads TGTGCCAGCAGCTTATCACCGGGACTTCTCACAGATACGCAGTATTTT. Translated: CASSLSPGLLTDTQYF.

This clonotype was recorded at least ten times. This chain joins TRBV11-2 and TRBJ1-2; no clear D. CDR3 size: 14 residues. Germline loops: CDR1 SGHAT, CDR2 FQNNGV. V was clipped by 1 base and J by 12 bases, with 18 bases between them. The CDR3 DNA reads TGTGCCAGCAGCTTAGCAAGAGGGCCGACCGTTGACACCTTC. This gives the protein CASSLARGPTVDTF.

In its sample, this clonotype was seen many times. J is TRBJ1-1 and V is TRBV6-1; TRBD1 might be the D (5 bases). CDR3 size: 14 residues. Deletions cut 6 bases from V and 1 base from J, with 12 bases between. Germline V gene sequence: CDR1 MNHNS, CDR2 SASEGT. The CDR3 sequence: CASRERGWNTEAFF. In nucleotides, the CDR3 is TGTGCCAGCAGGGAAAGGGGCTGGAACACTGAAGCTTTCTTT.

In this sample, this clonotype turned up a few times. The chain combines TRBV9 with TRBJ2-1, with D tentatively TRBD2 (5 bases). CDR3 length: 16 amino acids. CDR1 is SGDLS and CDR2 is YYNGEE in the germline V gene. Trimming stripped 4 bases from V and 10 bases from J, with 24 bases between. In DNA form, the CDR3 reads TGTGCCAGCAGCCCCCGTCTTGGACTCCGTCGAGTGGAGCAGTTCTTC. Protein sequence: CASSPRLGLRRVEQFF. Based on the CDR3 plus reference TRBV9 and TRBJ2-1, the full variable domain is DSGVTQTPKHLITATGQRVTLRCSPRSGDLSVYWYQQSLDQGLQFLIQYYNGEERAKGNILERFSAQQFPDLHSELNLSSLELGDSALYFCASSPRLGLRRVEQFFGPGTRLTVL.

In this sample, this clonotype turned up many times. The chain has TRBV3-1 and TRBJ1-1; D not resolved. The CDR3 has 13 amino acids. Germline-derived CDR1 and CDR2 are LGHDT and YNNKEL (reference sequence). V lost 0 bases to trimming and J lost 5 bases, with 7 bases between them. The CDR3 nucleotides read TGTGCCAGCAGCCAAGACGGGTGGACTGAAGCTTTCTTT. This sequence encodes CASSQDGWTEAFF.

This clonotype was seen ten or more times. The J gene is TRBJ1-1, the V gene TRBV6-1; unclear D gene. There are 14 residues in the CDR3. V was trimmed by 5 bases and J by 1 base, leaving 11 bases between them. Germline V CDR1 and CDR2: MNHNS, SASEGT. CDR3 residues: CASSTRGENTEAFF. CDR3 nucleotides: TGTGCCAGCAGTACCCGGGGAGAGAACACTGAAGCTTTCTTT.

In the case of this clonotype: The junction departs from germline at one end; a sequencing error may be responsible. The gene calls are TRBV6-2 or TRBV6-3 and TRBJ2-1; 8 nucleotides align to TRBD2. This CDR3 is 16 amino acids long. Germline V gene lookup returns CDR1 MNHEY and CDR2 SVGEGT. The CDR3 sequence: CASSYGLLAVGNGQFF. CDR3 in DNA: TGTGCCAGCAGTTACGGACTACTAGCGGTTGGGAATGGGCAGTTCTTC.

The chain joins TRBV15 to TRBJ1-4, with D hard to call. V was trimmed by 5 bases and J by 11 bases, leaving 15 bases between them. Germline lookup yields CDR1 LNHNV and CDR2 YYDKDF (reference sequence). The CDR3 covers 13 residues. The CDR3 spells CATSRFGGEKLFF. CDR3 bases: TGTGCCACCAGCCGCTTTGGCGGGGAGAAACTGTTTTTT.

This clonotype was counted many times. J is TRBJ1-2 and V is TRBV9, with 7 bases aligning to TRBD1. CDR3 length: 15 residues. Germline CDR1 reads SGDLS; CDR2 reads YYNGEE. J gave up 3 bases and V 0 bases, and 5 bases lay outside the gene matches. CDR3 amino acids: CASSVDPGGDYGYTF. CDR3 nucleotides: TGTGCCAGCAGCGTAGATCCAGGGGGTGACTATGGCTACACCTTC.

This clonotype was picked up many times. V is TRBV7-8 and J is TRBJ1-5, with D hard to call. This CDR3 has 14 amino acids. CDR1 and CDR2 from the germline V gene are SGHVS and FQNEAQ. V gave up 2 bases and J gave up 7 bases, with 12 bases separating them. CDR3 DNA sequence: TGTGCCAGCAGCTTATCTGGGTCGAGGCAGCCCCAGCATTTT. As protein: CASSLSGSRQPQHF.

This clonotype was seen at least ten times. The chain recombines TRBV6-1 with TRBJ2-5, with D perhaps matching TRBD2 (6 bases). Germline V lookup: CDR1 MNHNS, CDR2 SASEGT. Trimming removed 6 bases from V and 0 bases from J, with 17 bases in between. The CDR3 sequence is 16 residues long. CDR3 nucleotide sequence: TGTGCCAGCAGCCCTATCACTAGCTTGTACCAAGAGACCCAGTACTTC. Translation gives CASSPITSLYQETQYF.

Many counts were recorded for this clonotype. The V gene is TRBV27, the J gene TRBJ2-1; 11 bases map to TRBD2. Germline trimming cut 9 bases from V and 8 bases from J; bases unmatched to any gene: 12. The CDR3 is 15 residues long. Germline-derived CDR1 and CDR2 are MNHEY and SMNVEV (reference sequence). CDR3 region: CASTTRLAGWDEQFF. Here the CDR3 DNA reads TGTGCCAGTACTACTCGACTAGCGGGATGGGATGAGCAGTTCTTC.

This chain uses TRBV24-1 with TRBJ2-7; 9 nucleotides match TRBD1. Germline CDR1 is KGHDR and CDR2 is SFDVKD. With V trimmed by 7 bases and J by 0 bases, 21 bases remained unmatched. CDR3 length: 20 amino acids. The CDR3 nucleotides read TGTGCCACCAGCCCCGGGACAGGGACCCCAGTTAGCGAGTTCTCCTACGAGCAGTACTTC. The encoded protein is CATSPGTGTPVSEFSYEQYF.

This clonotype was seen once. One base away lies a much larger clone, so this may be a sequencing read error. CDR3 sequence: CSAIEREGQTDTLYF. The DNA of the CDR3 is TGCAGTGCTATCGAGCGGGAGGGCCAGACAGATACGCTGTATTTT. The V gene is TRBV20-1, the J gene TRBJ2-3, with TRBD2 matching over 10 bases. CDR1 is DFQATT and CDR2 is SNEGSKA in the germline V gene (reference sequence). The CDR3 has 15 amino acids.